This T cell receptor (beta chain) appears in the sequencing data of a study of shared clonotypes between healthy human individuals. Sequenced by immunoSEQ multiplex PCR; TCRdb stores in-frame clones only, minus some. Here the sample spans fewer than 850,000 clones, 96% being singletons. The germline gives CDR1 MNHNY, CDR2 SVGAGI (reference sequence). The CDR3 is made up of 11 amino acids. Between the trimmed V and J ends, which lost 4 bases and 4 bases, there was a span of 4 bases. The naive CD8 population came from CD45RO-negative cells selected for CCR7, without terminally differentiated effector memory CD45RA+ cells. Donation came from healthy HIV-negative adults that had no recent acute infections or vaccinations.

The chain links TRBV6-6 to TRBJ2-5; no reliable D call. Sequencing was carried out using naive CD8+ T cells sorted from blood. This sequence was found in a man younger than 40 in good health. CDR3 amino acids: CASSFRETQYF. CDR3 DNA sequence: TGTGCCAGCAGTTTCAGAGAGACCCAGTACTTC.